This T cell receptor (beta chain) appears in the sequencing data of a study of shared clonotypes between healthy human individuals (dated by TCRdb to 2018 to 2020). Study-wide context: Three men and two women, aged 18 to 49 years, made up the cohort. Per donor, three plates each were used for CD4 naive and CD4 memory, two for CD8 naive, and one for CD8 memory. To estimate repertoire size and how much clonotype sharing occurs between individuals, the study deeply sequenced the blood TCR repertoires of five healthy adults. Different laboratories and diverse techniques were used to prepare libraries and sequence TCR repertoires, to increase sequencing depth and limit assay-specific biases. Leukapheresis yielded between about 0.85 and 10 billion PBMCs per donor.

Broad study findings and their caveats: The genetic and exposure-history diversity represented was limited by the small number of donors. Naive subsets generally had larger estimated clonotype richness than memory subsets. Sampling was limited to blood, and TCR repertoires in tissue likely differ from TCR repertoires in blood. Pairwise subsampling led to the expectation that sequencing depth would affect the degree of clonotype sharing among donors. Sharing across a handful of donors was observed for roughly 5.4% of naive CD4, over 3% of naive CD8, 2% to 2.5% of memory CD4, and roughly 0.43% of memory CD8 clonotypes. Compared with non-shared clonotypes, clonotypes shared by all four sorted-subset donors had higher generation probabilities. Rarefaction of sorted-subset datasets indicated incomplete sequencing despite the large sequencing depth.

A remark on this clone: The clone's antigen remains unknown. No base-level quality is on record; no much larger clone is a single base apart.

Including the terminal cysteine and phenylalanine, the CDR3 comprises 15 residues. CDR3 DNA is the only sequence kept; it has 45 bases, read in frame from the first base. Germline trimming: 4 bases from V, 0 bases from J; junction bases outside gene matches: 1. The germline V gene provides CDR1 MNHNS and CDR2 SASEGT. Donors were healthy HIV-negative adults with no recently reported acute infections or vaccinations. Only Caucasian adults living in Nashville, Tennessee, USA were represented among the donors. Magnetic negative selection was used to enrich CD4+ T cells, after which naive cells were positively selected on CD45RA and the negative fraction became the memory subset. After blood collection by leukapheresis, PBMCs were isolated using Ficoll-Histopaque density gradient centrifugation and then cryopreserved in the vapor phase of liquid nitrogen. Purity and quantity of every magnetically sorted T cell population were checked by analytical flow cytometry. Each sorted fraction had its genomic DNA isolated and then quantified by UV absorbance on a Nanodrop 2000c.

Using the deep immunoSEQ assay, multiplex PCR amplified TCR CDR3 regions from genomic DNA. Extracted genomic DNA from each cell subset was distributed evenly across all wells of several immunoSEQ 96-well plates, and each plate was treated as a replicate. For sorted subsets, each replicate PCR was loaded with roughly 200 ng genomic DNA, equivalent to approximately 33,000 T cell genomes. The purified libraries were quantified using a Qubit 3.0 fluorometer, sized with a Bioanalyzer 2100, and then quantified again using the KAPA Library Quantification kit. Every immunoSEQ 96-well plate was sequenced on a separate single-read 150-cycle Illumina NextSeq 550 flow cell. As for how the authors treated the data: Because only junctional sequences without quality scores were contained in the immunoSEQ output, filtering matching that applied to full-length reads could not be performed. To assign V/J genes and CDR3, sequences were annotated using PyIR, a Python wrapper for IgBLAST v1.9, with IMGT germline references. Reads were filtered out if the reads had weak V/J assignments (E-value above 1e-6), no CDR3, stop codons, out-of-frame junctions, or ambiguous translated residues. A V3J clonotype was defined by an identical inferred V gene, J gene, and CDR3 amino acid sequence. Percentage overlap between repertoires was calculated by dividing the number of shared unique clonotypes by the size of the smaller repertoire. Richness of each repertoire was evaluated using RTK rarefaction, the Chao1 estimator, and Recon v2.1 estimates of unobserved clonotypes. For all TCRbeta clonotypes obtained by the gDNA method from four donors, generation probabilities were computed with OLGA. Sourced from immuneACCESS, this table was stored by TCRdb with only in-frame sequences that have V and J called. A share of the clones is absent; for the studies checked, an unresolved V gene accounts for under half, and the remainder has no known explanation. The V and J calls and clone size are taken from that table; D and trimming were inferred from the DNA. The table for this sample lists roughly 1,600,000 clones; around 98.5% of them were counted only once. Approximately 0.38% of the sample comes from the top ten.

This sequence was found in a man aged 30 to 45 in good health. The chain was built from TRBV6-1 and TRBJ2-2, and 8 junctional nucleotides match TRBD2. Sample: naive CD4+ T cells sorted from blood. This specimen's cell subset or site label, per the study, means: CD45RA+ positively selected. Read as DNA, the sequence is TGTGCCAGCAGTGGCGGGGGGCCGAACACCGGGGAGCTGTTTTTT. This gives the protein CASSGGGPNTGELFF.